This T cell receptor (beta chain) was captured in a study of blood T cell repertoires in COVID-19. Sequenced by immunoSEQ multiplex PCR; TCRdb stores in-frame clones only, minus some. The table includes about 240,000 clones, about nine tenths detected once. CDR1 is LGHDT, CDR2 YNNKEL, per germline (reference sequence). V was cut by 0 bases and J by 13 bases, with 10 bases left in between. This CDR3 region has 12 residues. The specimen was PBMCs or T cells enriched from blood (not recorded which). V is TRBV3-1 (or the pseudogene TRBV3-2) and J is TRBJ2-1; the D gene is possibly TRBD2 (6 bases). This clonotype originated in a woman aged 25 to 39 with acute COVID-19. The CDR3 loop reads CASSQEWEDQFF. In DNA, the CDR3 is TGTGCCAGCAGCCAAGAATGGGAGGACCAGTTCTTC.